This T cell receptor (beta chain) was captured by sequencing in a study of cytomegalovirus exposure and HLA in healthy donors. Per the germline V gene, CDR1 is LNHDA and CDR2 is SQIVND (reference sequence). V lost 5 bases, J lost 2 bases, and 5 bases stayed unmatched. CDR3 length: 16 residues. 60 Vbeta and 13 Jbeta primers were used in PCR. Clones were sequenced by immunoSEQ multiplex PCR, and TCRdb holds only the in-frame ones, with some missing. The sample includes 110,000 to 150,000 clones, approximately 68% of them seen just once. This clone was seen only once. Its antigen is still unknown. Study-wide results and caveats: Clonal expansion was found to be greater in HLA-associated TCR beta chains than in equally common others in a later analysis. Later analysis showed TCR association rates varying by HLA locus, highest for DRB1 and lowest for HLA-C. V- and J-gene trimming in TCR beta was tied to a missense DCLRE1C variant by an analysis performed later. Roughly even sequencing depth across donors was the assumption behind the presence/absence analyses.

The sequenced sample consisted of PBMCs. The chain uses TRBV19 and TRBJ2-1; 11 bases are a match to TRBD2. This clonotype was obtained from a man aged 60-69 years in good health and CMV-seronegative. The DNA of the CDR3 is TGTGCCAGTAGTTTCCCACTAGCGGGAGCCTACAATGAGCAGTTCTTC. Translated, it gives CASSFPLAGAYNEQFF. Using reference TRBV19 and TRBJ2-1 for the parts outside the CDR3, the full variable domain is DGGITQSPKYLFRKEGQNVTLSCEQNLNHDAMYWYRQDPGQGLRLIYYSQIVNDFQKGDIAEGYSVSREKKESFPLTVTSAQKNPTAFYLCASSFPLAGAYNEQFFGPGTRLTVL.